The 20 T cell receptor beta chains reported below all come from one sample, sequenced in a study of blood T cell repertoires in COVID-19. Method: immunoSEQ multiplex PCR; TCRdb's copy keeps in-frame clones and lacks some. This sample has around 59,000 clones, with around 81% found just once. Sequencing used peripheral blood. The receptors shown here come from a man in his sixties with acute or convalescent COVID-19.

The chain employs TRBV24-1 and TRBJ2-5; D is ambiguous. This CDR3 is built from 12 residues. Per germline, CDR1 KGHDR and CDR2 SFDVKD. Trimming removed 3 bases from V and 5 bases from J, with 6 bases in between. The CDR3 region is CATSDPVETQYF. In DNA form, the CDR3 reads TGTGCCACCAGTGATCCCGTGGAGACCCAGTACTTC.

The V and J genes are TRBV5-1 and TRBJ1-3; 8 bases fit TRBD1. In germline, CDR1 is SGHRS, CDR2 YFSETQ. The CDR3 extends over 15 amino acids. With 3 bases clipped from V and 2 bases from J, the junction kept 4 bases outside the gene matches. CDR3 in amino acids: CASSSGTGPGNTIYF. In nucleotides, the CDR3 is TGCGCCAGCAGCTCCGGGACAGGCCCTGGAAACACCATATATTTT.

V is TRBV9 and J is TRBJ1-2, with D uncertain. The V and J ends lost 0 bases and 4 bases respectively, with 10 bases between them. The CDR3 runs 14 residues. Germline V gives CDR1 SGDLS, CDR2 YYNGEE. The CDR3 nucleotides are TGTGCCAGCAGCGTAGAGGGAGAACTCTATGGCTACACCTTC. It translates to CASSVEGELYGYTF.

V and J are TRBV5-1 and TRBJ1-1; no firm D call. The CDR3 has 13 residues. The V end was cut by 1 base, the J end by 0 bases, with 4 bases between. The V gene's germline CDR1 is SGHRS and CDR2 YFSETQ. Here the CDR3 DNA reads TGCGCCAGCAGCTTGAACATGAACACTGAAGCTTTCTTT. Residues: CASSLNMNTEAFF. Drawing the rest from reference TRBV5-1 and TRBJ1-1, the complete variable domain is KAGVTQTPRYLIKTRGQQVTLSCSPISGHRSVSWYQQTPGQGLQFLFEYFSETQRNKGNFPGRFSGRQFSNSRSEMNVSTLELGDSALYLCASSLNMNTEAFFGQGTRLTVV.

CDR3 bases: TGTGCCAGCAGGCCCGGGAACACCGGGGAGCTGTTTTTT. Its translation: CASRPGNTGELFF. This sequence joins TRBV2 and TRBJ2-2; D gene uncertain. CDR3 size: 13 residues. The germline CDR1 and CDR2 sequences are SNHLY and FYNNEI. V shed 6 bases and J shed 1 base, with 6 bases lying between them.

This chain uses TRBV6-5 with TRBJ1-6; TRBD1 aligns across 9 bases. Germline V gene lookup returns CDR1 MNHEY and CDR2 SVGAGI. This CDR3 comprises 14 residues. J was trimmed by 8 bases and V by 6 bases; bases with no gene match: 5. DNA of the CDR3: TGTGCCAGCAGCGGGACAGGGCAGTATTCACCCCTCCACTTT. Residues: CASSGTGQYSPLHF.

This clone was seen more than once but under ten times. The chain has TRBV19 and TRBJ2-1; unclear D gene. Per germline, CDR1 LNHDA and CDR2 SQIVND (reference sequence). V lost 8 bases and J lost 0, with 5 bases in between. CDR3 length: 12 residues. CDR3 residues: CASRSSYNEQFF. The CDR3 DNA follows: TGTGCCAGTCGCAGCTCCTACAATGAGCAGTTCTTC.

This clone has more than one count but fewer than ten. The chain recombines TRBV7-9 with TRBJ2-7; TRBD2 matches 14 bases. From germline, CDR1 is SEHNR and CDR2 FQNEAQ (reference sequence). The length of the CDR3 is 19 residues. J lost 3 bases, V lost 2 bases, and 12 bases had no gene match. The CDR3 protein is CASSLLGGTSGGSGYEQYF. The CDR3 DNA sequence: TGTGCCAGCAGCTTACTGGGAGGGACTAGCGGGGGCTCGGGCTACGAGCAGTACTTC.

The rearrangement uses TRBV24-1 and TRBJ2-1; 16 bases line up with TRBD2. This CDR3 spans 19 amino acids. Germline loops: CDR1 KGHDR, CDR2 SFDVKD. Losses at the gene ends were 3 bases for V and 0 bases for J; bases not matched to a gene: 4. This chain's CDR3 is CATSDPGLAGGSSYNEQFF. In DNA, the CDR3 is TGTGCCACCAGTGATCCGGGACTAGCGGGGGGGAGCTCCTACAATGAGCAGTTCTTC.

The chain has TRBV15 and TRBJ2-1; no clear D gene. The CDR3 consists of 13 residues. V was cut by 0 bases and J by 9 bases, with 9 bases left in between. From germline, CDR1 is LNHNV and CDR2 YYDKDF (reference sequence). The CDR3 region is CATSRDSVGEQFF. For the CDR3, the DNA is TGTGCCACCAGCAGAGATAGTGTCGGTGAGCAGTTCTTC.

This chain uses TRBV6-2 or TRBV6-3 with TRBJ2-2; D is perhaps TRBD2 (5 bases). There are 11 residues in the CDR3. Germline loops: CDR1 MNHEY, CDR2 SVGEGT. Deletions cut 5 bases from V and 7 bases from J, with 5 bases between. The DNA of the CDR3 is TGTGCCAGCAGTGAGGGCGGGGAGCTGTTTTTT. It specifies CASSEGGELFF.

The chain links TRBV5-1 to TRBJ1-3; no firm D call. CDR1 is SGHRS and CDR2 is YFSETQ in the germline V gene. The CDR3 totals 15 residues. Trimming cost V 0 bases and J 0 bases, with 7 bases left between them. CDR3 in amino acids: CASSLEEASGNTIYF. The CDR3 region has the DNA TGCGCCAGCAGCTTGGAGGAGGCCTCTGGAAACACCATATATTTT.

The chain recombines TRBV29-1 with TRBJ2-3; maybe TRBD2 (5 bases). This CDR3 has 12 amino acids. From germline, CDR1 is SQVTM and CDR2 ANQGSEA. Trimming took 0 bases from V and 6 from J, leaving 7 bases between them. The CDR3 bases are TGCAGCGTTGAAGAGAGGGTGGATACGCAGTATTTT. Its translation: CSVEERVDTQYF.

The J gene is TRBJ1-5, the V gene TRBV21-1; the table's D call, TRBD1, was not checked against the DNA. TRBV21-1 is recorded as a pseudogene. The CDR3 sequence is 16 residues long. The CDR3 nucleotides are TGTGCCAGCAGCAAACTCTTCCGACAGGACGATCAGCCCCAGCATTTT. Translating gives CASSKLFRQDDQPQHF.

The chain is built from TRBV24-1 and TRBJ2-1; 8 positions agree with TRBD2. V was clipped by 3 bases and J by 4 bases; unmatched bases: 16. The CDR3 consists of 19 residues. The V gene's germline CDR1 is KGHDR and CDR2 SFDVKD. The CDR3 DNA is TGTGCCACCAGTGATCCGAATCTCTCGGGGGGGCTCGCTTACAATGAGCAGTTCTTC. Its protein product is CATSDPNLSGGLAYNEQFF.

This chain links TRBV2 with TRBJ2-3; 9 bases line up with TRBD1. Trimming removed 6 bases from V and 0 bases from J; junction bases left unmatched: 4. This CDR3 region has 15 residues. CDR1 and CDR2 (germline): SNHLY, FYNNEI. CDR3 loop: CASRTGGGSTDTQYF. The CDR3 DNA sequence: TGTGCCAGCAGGACAGGGGGAGGGAGCACAGATACGCAGTATTTT.

The chain recombines TRBV30 with TRBJ2-7; no definite D call. V shed 8 bases and J shed 7 bases, with 15 bases lying between them. CDR1 is GTSNPN and CDR2 is SVGIG in the germline V gene (reference sequence). This CDR3 is built from 11 residues. Here the CDR3 reads CAGKSQREQYF. The DNA of the CDR3 is TGTGCCGGGAAGAGCCAACGGGAGCAGTACTTC.

The chain carries TRBV18 and TRBJ1-4; possible D gene TRBD1, 5 bases. The length of the CDR3 is 15 residues. Trimming pared 6 bases from V and 0 bases from J, leaving 11 bases between. Germline values: CDR1 KGHSH, CDR2 LQKENI. DNA of the CDR3: TGTGCCAGCTCGCAACAGGTGACAACTAATGAAAAACTGTTTTTT. This gives the protein CASSQQVTTNEKLFF.

The rearrangement joins TRBV3-1 (or the pseudogene TRBV3-2) to TRBJ1-2, with TRBD1 as a possible D gene (5 bases). The CDR3 has 15 amino acids. CDR1 is LGHDT and CDR2 is YNNKEL in the germline V gene (reference sequence). Trimming removed 1 base at V and 3 bases at J, with 12 bases between. CDR3 region: CASSQVWQGDYGYTF. CDR3 sequence (DNA): TGTGCCAGCAGCCAAGTATGGCAGGGTGACTATGGCTACACCTTC.

In DNA, the CDR3 is TGTGCCAGCAGTACCCCGACAGGGGTGGAGACCCAGTACTTC. Amino acid sequence: CASSTPTGVETQYF. V and J are TRBV28 and TRBJ2-5; TRBD1 matches at 8 bases. Per the germline V gene, CDR1 is MDHEN and CDR2 is SYDVKM. V shed 5 bases and J 5 bases; nucleotides not matched to a gene: 7. The CDR3 consists of 14 residues.